This T cell receptor (beta chain) was identified during a study of T cell repertoires in cytomegalovirus infection. Looking at the study overall: Well-studied HLA-B-restricted CMV epitopes were used in the study alongside recently identified HLA-C-restricted ones. Public TCR beta signatures marked donors with CMV infection and the matching HLA.

TCRdb re-called the reads through MiXCR, storing one row per CDR3 protein. The table lists a few hundred thousand distinct CDR3 sequences, roughly a fifth of them singletons. This clonotype occurred many times. Its antigen is as yet unknown. General study findings and limits: CMV carriers with the relevant HLA were identified by cumulative public TCR beta family frequency.

J was trimmed by 5 bases and V by 5 bases; bases with no gene match: 9. The CDR3 has 15 residues. V usage is TRBV12-3 or TRBV12-4 and J usage is TRBJ1-5, with 7 bases that match TRBD1. This receptor was identified in a human donor in good health (CMV status not recorded). Some clones in this sample may be carry-over from other donors' samples. This specimen consisted of cultured PBMCs, obtained from culture after CMV antigen stimulation. In DNA form, the CDR3 reads TGTGCCAGCAGTGAGGACAGGTGGTTGGATCAGCCCCAGCATTTT. Protein product: CASSEDRWLDQPQHF.